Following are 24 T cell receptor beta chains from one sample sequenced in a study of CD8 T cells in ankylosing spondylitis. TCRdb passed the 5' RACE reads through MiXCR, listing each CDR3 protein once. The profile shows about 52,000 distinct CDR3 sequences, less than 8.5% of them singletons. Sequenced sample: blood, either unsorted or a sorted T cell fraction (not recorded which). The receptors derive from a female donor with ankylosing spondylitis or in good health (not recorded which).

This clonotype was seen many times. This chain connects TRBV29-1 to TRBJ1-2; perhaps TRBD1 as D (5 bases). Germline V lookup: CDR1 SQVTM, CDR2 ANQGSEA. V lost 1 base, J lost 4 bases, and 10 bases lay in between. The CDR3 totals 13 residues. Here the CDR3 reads CSVEGDFIYGYTF. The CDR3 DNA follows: TGCAGCGTTGAAGGGGACTTCATCTATGGCTACACCTTC.

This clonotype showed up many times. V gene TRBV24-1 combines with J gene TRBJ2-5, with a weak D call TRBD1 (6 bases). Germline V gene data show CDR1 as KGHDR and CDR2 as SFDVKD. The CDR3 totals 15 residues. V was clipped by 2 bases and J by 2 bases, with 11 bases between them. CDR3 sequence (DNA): TGTGCCACCAGTGATTGGCAGGGGAGACAAGAGACCCAGTACTTC. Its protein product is CATSDWQGRQETQYF.

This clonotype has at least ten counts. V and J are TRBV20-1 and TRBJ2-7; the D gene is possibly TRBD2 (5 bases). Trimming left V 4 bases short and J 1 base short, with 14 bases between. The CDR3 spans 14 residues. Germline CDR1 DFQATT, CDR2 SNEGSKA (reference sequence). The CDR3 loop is CSAKRLEASYEQYF. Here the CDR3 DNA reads TGCAGTGCTAAACGACTGGAGGCATCCTACGAGCAGTACTTC.

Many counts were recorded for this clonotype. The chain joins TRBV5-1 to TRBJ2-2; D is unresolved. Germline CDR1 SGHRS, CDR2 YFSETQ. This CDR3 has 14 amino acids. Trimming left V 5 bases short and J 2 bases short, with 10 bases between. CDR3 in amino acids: CASRPELNTGELFF. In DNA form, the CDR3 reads TGCGCCAGCAGACCGGAACTTAACACCGGGGAGCTGTTTTTT.

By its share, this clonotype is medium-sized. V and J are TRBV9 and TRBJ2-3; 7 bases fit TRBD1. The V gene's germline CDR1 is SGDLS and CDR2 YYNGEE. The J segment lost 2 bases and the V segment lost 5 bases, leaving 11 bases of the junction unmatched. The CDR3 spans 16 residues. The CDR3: CASRAYKTGTTDTQYF. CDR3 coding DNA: TGTGCCAGCAGAGCCTATAAGACAGGGACCACAGATACGCAGTATTTT.

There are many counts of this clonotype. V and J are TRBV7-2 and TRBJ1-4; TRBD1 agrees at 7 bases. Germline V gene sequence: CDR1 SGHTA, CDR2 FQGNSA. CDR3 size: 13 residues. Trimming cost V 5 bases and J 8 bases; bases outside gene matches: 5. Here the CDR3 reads CASSPRQGEKLFF. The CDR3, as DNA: TGTGCCAGCAGCCCAAGACAGGGAGAAAAACTGTTTTTT.

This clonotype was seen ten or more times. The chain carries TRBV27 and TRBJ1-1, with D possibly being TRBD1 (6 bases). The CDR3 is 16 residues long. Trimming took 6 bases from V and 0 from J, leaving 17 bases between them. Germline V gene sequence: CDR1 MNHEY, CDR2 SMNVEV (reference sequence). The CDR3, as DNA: TGTGCCAGCAGGCACCACTCCCAGGGGATGAACACTGAAGCTTTCTTT. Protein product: CASRHHSQGMNTEAFF.

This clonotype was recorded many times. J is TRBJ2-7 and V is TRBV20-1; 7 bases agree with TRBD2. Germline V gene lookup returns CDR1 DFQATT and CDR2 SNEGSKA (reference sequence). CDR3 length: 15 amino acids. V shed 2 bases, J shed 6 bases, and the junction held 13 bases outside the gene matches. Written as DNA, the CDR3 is TGCAGTGCTAGATCGAGCGGGGCCCTTCCCTTCGAGCAGTACGTC. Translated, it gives CSARSSGALPFEQYV.

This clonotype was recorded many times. CDR3 residues: CASSLGSWLGTSGKDTQYF. Here the CDR3 DNA reads TGTGCCAGCAGTTTAGGTAGTTGGTTGGGGACTAGCGGAAAAGATACGCAGTATTTT. The chain has TRBV12-3 or TRBV12-4 and TRBJ2-3; 11 bases are shared with TRBD2. Unmatched junction bases numbered 14, after V lost 1 base and J lost 5 bases. The CDR3 sequence is 19 residues long.

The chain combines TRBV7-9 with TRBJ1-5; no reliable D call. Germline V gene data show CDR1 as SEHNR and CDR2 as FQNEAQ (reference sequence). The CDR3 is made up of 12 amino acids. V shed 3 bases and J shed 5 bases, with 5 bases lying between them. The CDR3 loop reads CASSFPDQPQHF. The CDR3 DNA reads TGTGCCAGCAGCTTCCCCGATCAGCCCCAGCATTTT.

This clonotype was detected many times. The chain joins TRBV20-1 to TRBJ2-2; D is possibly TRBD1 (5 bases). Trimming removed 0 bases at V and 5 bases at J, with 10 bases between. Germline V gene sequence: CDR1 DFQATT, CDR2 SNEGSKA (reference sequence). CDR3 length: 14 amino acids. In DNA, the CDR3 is TGCAGTGCTAGAGATCCAAGGGGTACCGGGGAGCTGTTTTTT. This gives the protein CSARDPRGTGELFF.

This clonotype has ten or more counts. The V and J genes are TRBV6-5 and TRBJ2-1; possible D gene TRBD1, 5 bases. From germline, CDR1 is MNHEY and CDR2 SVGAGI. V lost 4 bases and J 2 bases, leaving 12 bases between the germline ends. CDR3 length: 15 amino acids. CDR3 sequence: CASSSDSPPYNEQFF. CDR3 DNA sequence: TGTGCCAGCAGTTCCGACAGTCCCCCCTACAATGAGCAGTTCTTC.

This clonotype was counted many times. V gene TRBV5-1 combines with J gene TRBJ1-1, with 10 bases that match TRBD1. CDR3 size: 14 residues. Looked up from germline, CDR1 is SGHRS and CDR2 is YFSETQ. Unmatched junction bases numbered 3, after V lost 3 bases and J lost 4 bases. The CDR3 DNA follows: TGCGCCAGCAGCTGGGACAGGGGCGGCACTGAAGCTTTCTTT. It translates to CASSWDRGGTEAFF.

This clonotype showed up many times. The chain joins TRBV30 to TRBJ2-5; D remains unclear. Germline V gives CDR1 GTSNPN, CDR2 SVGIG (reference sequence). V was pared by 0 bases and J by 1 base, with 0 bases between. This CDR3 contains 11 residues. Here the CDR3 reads CAWSVQETQYF. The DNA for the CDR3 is TGTGCCTGGAGTGTCCAAGAGACCCAGTACTTC.

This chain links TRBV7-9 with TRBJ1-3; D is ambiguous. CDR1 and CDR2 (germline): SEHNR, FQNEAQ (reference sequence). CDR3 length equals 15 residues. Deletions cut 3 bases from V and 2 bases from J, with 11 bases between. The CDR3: CASSFGGEAGNTIYF. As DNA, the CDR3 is TGTGCCAGCAGCTTTGGAGGCGAGGCTGGAAACACCATATATTTT.

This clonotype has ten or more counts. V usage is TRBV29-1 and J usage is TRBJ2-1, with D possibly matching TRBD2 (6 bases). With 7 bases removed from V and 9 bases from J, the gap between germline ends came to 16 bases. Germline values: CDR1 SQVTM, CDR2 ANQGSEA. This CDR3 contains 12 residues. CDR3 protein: CSALHGGGEQFF. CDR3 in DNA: TGCAGCGCCCTTCACGGGGGAGGTGAGCAGTTCTTC.

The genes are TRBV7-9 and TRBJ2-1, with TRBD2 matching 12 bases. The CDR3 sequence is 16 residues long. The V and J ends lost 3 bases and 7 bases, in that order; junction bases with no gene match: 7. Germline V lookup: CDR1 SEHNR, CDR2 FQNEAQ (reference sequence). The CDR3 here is CASSFLAGGPGNEQFF. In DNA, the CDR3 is TGTGCCAGCAGCTTCCTAGCGGGGGGGCCTGGGAATGAGCAGTTCTTC.

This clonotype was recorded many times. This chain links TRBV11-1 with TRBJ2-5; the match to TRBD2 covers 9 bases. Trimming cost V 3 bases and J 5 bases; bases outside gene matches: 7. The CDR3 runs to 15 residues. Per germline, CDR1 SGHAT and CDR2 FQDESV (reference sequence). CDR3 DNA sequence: TGTGCCAGCAGCTTGGATAGCGGGGGACGGGAGACCCAGTACTTC. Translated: CASSLDSGGRETQYF.

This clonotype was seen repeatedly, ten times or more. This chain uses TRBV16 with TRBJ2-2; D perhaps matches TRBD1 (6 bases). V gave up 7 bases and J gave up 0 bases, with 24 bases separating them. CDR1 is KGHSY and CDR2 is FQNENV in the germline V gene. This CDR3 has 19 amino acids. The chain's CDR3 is CASTLLHRRTVANTGELFF. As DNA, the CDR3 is TGTGCCAGCACCCTACTACATCGGAGGACAGTCGCGAACACCGGGGAGCTGTTTTTT.

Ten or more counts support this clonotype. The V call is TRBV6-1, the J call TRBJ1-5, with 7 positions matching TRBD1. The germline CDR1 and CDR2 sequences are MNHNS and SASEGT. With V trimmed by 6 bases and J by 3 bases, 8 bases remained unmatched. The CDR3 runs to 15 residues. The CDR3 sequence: CASRSGTAYNQPQHF. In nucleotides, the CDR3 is TGTGCCAGCAGGAGCGGGACAGCTTACAATCAGCCCCAGCATTTT.

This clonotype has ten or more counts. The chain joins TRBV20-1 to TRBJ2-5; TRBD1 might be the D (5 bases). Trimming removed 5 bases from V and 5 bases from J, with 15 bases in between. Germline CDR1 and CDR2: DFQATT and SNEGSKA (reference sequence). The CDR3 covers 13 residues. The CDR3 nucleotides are TGCAGTGCTCCAAGTCCAGGGCTGGAGACCCAGTACTTC. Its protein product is CSAPSPGLETQYF.

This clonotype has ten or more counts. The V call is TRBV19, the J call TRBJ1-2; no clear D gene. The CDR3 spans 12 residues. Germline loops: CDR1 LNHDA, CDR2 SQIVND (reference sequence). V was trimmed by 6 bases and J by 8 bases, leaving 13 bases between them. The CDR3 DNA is TGTGCCAGTAGCCTAGAGGGAAGGGGCTACACCTTC. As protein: CASSLEGRGYTF. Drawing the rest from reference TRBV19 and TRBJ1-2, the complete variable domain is DGGITQSPKYLFRKEGQNVTLSCEQNLNHDAMYWYRQDPGQGLRLIYYSQIVNDFQKGDIAEGYSVSREKKESFPLTVTSAQKNPTAFYLCASSLEGRGYTFGSGTRLTVV.

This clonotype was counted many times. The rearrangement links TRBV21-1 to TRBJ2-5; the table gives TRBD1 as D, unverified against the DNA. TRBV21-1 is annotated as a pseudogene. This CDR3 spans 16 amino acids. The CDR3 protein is CASSKGRETEQETQYF. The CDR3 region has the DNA TGTGCCAGCAGCAAAGGACGGGAAACAGAACAAGAGACCCAGTACTTC.

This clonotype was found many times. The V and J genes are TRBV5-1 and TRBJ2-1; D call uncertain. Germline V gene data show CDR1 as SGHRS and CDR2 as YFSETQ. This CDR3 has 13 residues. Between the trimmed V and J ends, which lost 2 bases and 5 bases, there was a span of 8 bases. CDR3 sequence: CASSFSRNNEQFF. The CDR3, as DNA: TGCGCCAGCAGCTTTAGTAGGAACAATGAGCAGTTCTTC.